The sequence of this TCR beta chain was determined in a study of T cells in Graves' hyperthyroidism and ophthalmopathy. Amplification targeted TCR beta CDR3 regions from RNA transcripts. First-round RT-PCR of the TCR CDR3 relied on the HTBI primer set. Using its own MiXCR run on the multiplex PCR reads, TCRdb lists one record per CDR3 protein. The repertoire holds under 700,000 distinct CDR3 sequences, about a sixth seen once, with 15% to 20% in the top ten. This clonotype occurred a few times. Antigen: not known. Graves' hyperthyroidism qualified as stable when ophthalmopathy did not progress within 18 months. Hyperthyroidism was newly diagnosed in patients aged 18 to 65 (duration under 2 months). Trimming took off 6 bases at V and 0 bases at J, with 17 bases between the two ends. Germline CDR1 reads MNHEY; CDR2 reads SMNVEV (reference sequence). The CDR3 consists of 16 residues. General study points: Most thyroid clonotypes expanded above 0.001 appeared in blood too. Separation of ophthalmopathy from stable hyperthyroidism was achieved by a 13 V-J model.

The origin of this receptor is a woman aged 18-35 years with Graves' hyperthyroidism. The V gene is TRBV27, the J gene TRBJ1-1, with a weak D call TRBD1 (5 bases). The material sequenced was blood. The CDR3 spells CASRLRDGYLNTEAFF. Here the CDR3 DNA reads TGTGCCAGCAGACTACGGGACGGCTACCTGAACACTGAAGCTTTCTTT.